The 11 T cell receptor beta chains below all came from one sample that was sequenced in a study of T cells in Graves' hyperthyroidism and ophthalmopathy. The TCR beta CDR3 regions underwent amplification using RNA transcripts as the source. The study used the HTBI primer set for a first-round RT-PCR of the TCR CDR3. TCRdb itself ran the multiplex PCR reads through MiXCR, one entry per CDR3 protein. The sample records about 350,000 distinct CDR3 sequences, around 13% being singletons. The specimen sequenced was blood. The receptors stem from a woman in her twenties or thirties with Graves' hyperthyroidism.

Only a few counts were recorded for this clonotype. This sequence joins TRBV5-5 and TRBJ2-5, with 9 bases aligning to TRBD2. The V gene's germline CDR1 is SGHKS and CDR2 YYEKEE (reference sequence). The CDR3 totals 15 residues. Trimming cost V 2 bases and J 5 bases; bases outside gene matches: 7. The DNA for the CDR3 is TGTGCCAGCAGCTTAGCGGGAGGTATTGGTGAGACCCAGTACTTC. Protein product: CASSLAGGIGETQYF.

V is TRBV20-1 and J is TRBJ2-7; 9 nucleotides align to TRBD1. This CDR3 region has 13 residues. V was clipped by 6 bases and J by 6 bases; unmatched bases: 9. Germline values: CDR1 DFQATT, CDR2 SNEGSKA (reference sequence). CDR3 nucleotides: TGCAGTGCCCGAAGGACAGGGGTTCGCGAGCAGTACTTC. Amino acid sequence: CSARRTGVREQYF.

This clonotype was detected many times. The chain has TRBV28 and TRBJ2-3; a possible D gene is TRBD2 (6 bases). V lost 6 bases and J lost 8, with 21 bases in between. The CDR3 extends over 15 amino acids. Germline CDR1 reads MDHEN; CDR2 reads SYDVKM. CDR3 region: CASSSHTIGRGTQYF. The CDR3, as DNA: TGTGCCAGCAGCTCCCACACCATAGGGCGGGGTACGCAGTATTTT.

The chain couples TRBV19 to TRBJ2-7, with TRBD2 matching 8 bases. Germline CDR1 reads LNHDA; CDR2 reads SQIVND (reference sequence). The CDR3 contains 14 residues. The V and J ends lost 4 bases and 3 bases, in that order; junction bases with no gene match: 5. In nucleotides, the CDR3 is TGTGCCAGTAGTACCGGGACTAGAATCTACGAGCAGTACTTC. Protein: CASSTGTRIYEQYF.

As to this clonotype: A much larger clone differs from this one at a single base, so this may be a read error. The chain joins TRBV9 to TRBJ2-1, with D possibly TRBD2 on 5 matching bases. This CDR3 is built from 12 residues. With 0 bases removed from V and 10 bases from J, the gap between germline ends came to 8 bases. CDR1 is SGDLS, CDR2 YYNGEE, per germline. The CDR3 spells CASSVEGGEQFF. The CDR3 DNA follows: TGTGCCAGCAGCGTAGAGGGCGGGGAGCAGTTCTTC.

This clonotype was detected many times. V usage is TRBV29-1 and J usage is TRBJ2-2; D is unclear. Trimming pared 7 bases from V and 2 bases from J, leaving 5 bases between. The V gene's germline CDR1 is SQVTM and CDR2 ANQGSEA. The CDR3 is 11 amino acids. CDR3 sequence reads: CSAGNTGELFF. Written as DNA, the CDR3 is TGCAGCGCTGGTAACACCGGGGAGCTGTTTTTT.

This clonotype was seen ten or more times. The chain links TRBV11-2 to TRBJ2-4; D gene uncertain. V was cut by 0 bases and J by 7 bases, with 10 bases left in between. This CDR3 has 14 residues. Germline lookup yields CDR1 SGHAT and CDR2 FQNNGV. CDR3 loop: CASSLDEASNIQYF. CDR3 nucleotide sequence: TGTGCCAGCAGCTTAGATGAGGCGTCGAACATTCAGTACTTC.

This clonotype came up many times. CDR3 sequence (DNA): TGTGCCAGCAGCCCCTGGACAGGGGGAAACACCGGGGAGCTGTTTTTT. Translated: CASSPWTGGNTGELFF. V is TRBV11-1 and J is TRBJ2-2, with TRBD1 matching 10 bases. With 5 bases clipped from V and 2 bases from J, the junction kept 5 bases outside the gene matches. Germline CDR1 is SGHAT and CDR2 is FQDESV (reference sequence). The CDR3 length is 16 residues.

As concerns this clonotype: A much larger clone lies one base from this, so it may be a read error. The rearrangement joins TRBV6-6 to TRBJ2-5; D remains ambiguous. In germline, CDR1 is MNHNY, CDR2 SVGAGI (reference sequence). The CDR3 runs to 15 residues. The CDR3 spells CASGYGDILGETQYF. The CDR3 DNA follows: TGTGCCAGCGGTTACGGCGACATCCTGGGAGAGACCCAGTACTTC.

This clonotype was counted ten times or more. This chain's CDR3 is CSARDHSGDSGELFF. The CDR3 coding sequence is TGCAGTGCTAGAGATCATTCAGGGGACAGCGGGGAGCTGTTTTTT. The chain links TRBV20-1 to TRBJ2-2; 7 nucleotides agree with TRBD1. The CDR3 is 15 amino acids. CDR1 is DFQATT, CDR2 SNEGSKA, per germline (reference sequence). V lost 0 bases, J lost 7 bases, and 8 bases stayed unmatched.

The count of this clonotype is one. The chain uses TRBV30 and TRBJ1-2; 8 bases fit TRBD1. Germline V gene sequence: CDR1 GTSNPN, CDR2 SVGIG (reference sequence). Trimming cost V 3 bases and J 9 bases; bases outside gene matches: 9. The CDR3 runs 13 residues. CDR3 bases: TGTGCCTGGAGAGATTCAGGGGGCCATAGCTACACCTTC. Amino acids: CAWRDSGGHSYTF.